The T cell receptor (beta chain) under discussion was sequenced for a study of post-analysis software for immune sequencing data. About the research overall: In terms of disease course, relapsing-remitting, secondary progressive and progressive-relapsing multiple sclerosis were included. The study, taken as a whole, reports: Patients carried five TRBV segments more frequently than controls did, and TRBV5-6, TRBV5-1 and TRBV20-1 were among them.

This CDR3 has 14 residues. The V gene lost 6 bases and the J gene lost 6 bases, with 18 bases spanning the gap. Looked up from germline, CDR1 is DFQATT and CDR2 is SNEGSKA (reference sequence). This clonotype was recorded once. The target antigen is unknown. Prepared TCR beta cDNA libraries contained unique molecular identifiers. MiXCR, applied by TCRdb to the PCR reads, yields one record per CDR3 protein. The table records roughly 670,000 distinct CDR3 sequences, 55% to 70% of them present only once. The sample consisted of blood. The sequence was obtained from a girl aged 2-10 years with multiple sclerosis. The V gene is TRBV20-1, the J gene TRBJ2-1, with D tentatively TRBD1 or TRBD2 (6 bases each). The DNA of the CDR3 is TGCAGTGCCGCGGAGGGGGTGAAGGGCAATGAGCAGTTCTTC. Its protein product is CSAAEGVKGNEQFF.